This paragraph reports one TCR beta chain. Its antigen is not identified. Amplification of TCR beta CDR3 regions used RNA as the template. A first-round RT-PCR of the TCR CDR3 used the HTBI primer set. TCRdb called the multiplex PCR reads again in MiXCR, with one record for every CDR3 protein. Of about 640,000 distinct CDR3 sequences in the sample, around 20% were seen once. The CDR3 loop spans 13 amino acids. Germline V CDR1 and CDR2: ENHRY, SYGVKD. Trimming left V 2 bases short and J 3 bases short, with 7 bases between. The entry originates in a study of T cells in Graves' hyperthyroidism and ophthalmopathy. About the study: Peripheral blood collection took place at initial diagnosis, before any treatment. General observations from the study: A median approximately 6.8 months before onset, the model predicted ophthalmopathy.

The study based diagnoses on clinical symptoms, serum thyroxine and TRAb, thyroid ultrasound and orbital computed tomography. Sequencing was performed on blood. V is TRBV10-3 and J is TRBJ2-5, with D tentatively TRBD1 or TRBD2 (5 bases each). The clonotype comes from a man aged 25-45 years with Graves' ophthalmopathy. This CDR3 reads CAISERGEETQYF. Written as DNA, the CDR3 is TGTGCCATCAGTGAGCGGGGCGAAGAGACCCAGTACTTC.